A selection of T cell receptor beta chains follows, all from one sample in a study of cytomegalovirus exposure and HLA in healthy donors. This table comes from immunoSEQ multiplex PCR, and its TCRdb copy is limited to in-frame clones, with some not included. The sample records some 150,000 clones, 75% to 85% being singletons. The specimen was PBMCs. The origin of the receptors is a human donor in good health. The CDR3 runs from the conserved cysteine through the conserved F or W. A D gene is named only where the DNA matches it firmly.

TRBJ2-3 TRBV10-1 TRBD2 TGCGCCAGCAGTGAAGCTAGCGGGACCGCGGATACGCAGTATTTT CASSEASGTADTQYF
TRBJ1-1 TRBV5-6 - TGTGCCAGCAGCCCAGGTAGTAGGGGCTGGAACACTGAAGCTTTCTTT CASSPGSRGWNTEAFF
TRBJ2-1 TRBV7-3 - TGTGCCAGCAGCTTGGGGACTGGCAATGAGCAGTTCTTC CASSLGTGNEQFF
TRBJ2-7 TRBV19 - TGTGCCAGTAGTCGCCTCGAGGGCAGATACGAGCAGTACTTC CASSRLEGRYEQYF
TRBJ2-7 TRBV4-3 TRBD1 TGCGCCAGCAGCCAACGACAGGGCCCCTACGAGCAGTACTTC CASSQRQGPYEQYF
TRBJ1-3 TRBV18 TRBD1 TGTGCCAGCTCACCTTCGGACAGGGCTGGAAACACCATATATTTT CASSPSDRAGNTIYF
TRBJ2-5 TRBV5-6 TRBD2 TGTGCCAGCAGCTTGGGGGGGGGTGAGACCCAGTACTTC CASSLGGGETQYF
TRBJ2-1 TRBV6-1 TRBD2 TGTGCCAGCAGGGAACAGCCTAGCGGGGGCCGCTACAATGAGCAGTTCTTC CASREQPSGGRYNEQFF
TRBJ1-3 TRBV10-3 TRBD1 TGTGCCATCGCGACAGGGACATACTCTGGAAACACCATATATTTT CAIATGTYSGNTIYF
TRBJ2-3 TRBV28 - TGTGCCAGCAGTTCAACTAGATTGACGCAGTATTTT CASSSTRLTQYF
TRBJ1-1 TRBV14 - TGTGCCAGCAGCCAAGGGCGGGGGGATTGGACTGAAGCTTTCTTT CASSQGRGDWTEAFF
TRBJ1-5 TRBV7-9 - TGTGCCAGCAGCTTAGCATTCCAGGATCAGCCCCAGCATTTT CASSLAFQDQPQHF
TRBJ1-1 TRBV7-8 - TGTGCCAGCAGCCCCAGGAGGGACACTGAAGCTTTCTTT CASSPRRDTEAFF
TRBJ1-5 TRBV7-6 - TGTGCCAGCAGCTTAGCCCCTAGAACTTACAGGTCTGGGCAGCCCCAGCATTTT CASSLAPRTYRSGQPQHF
TRBJ1-1 TRBV30 TRBD1 TGTGCCTGGAGTTCACGGGGACAGGGGCCGCCTGAAGCTTTCTTT CAWSSRGQGPPEAFF
TRBJ1-1 TRBV27 - TGTGCCAGCAGTACAGGGCCGAACACTGAAGCTTTCTTT CASSTGPNTEAFF